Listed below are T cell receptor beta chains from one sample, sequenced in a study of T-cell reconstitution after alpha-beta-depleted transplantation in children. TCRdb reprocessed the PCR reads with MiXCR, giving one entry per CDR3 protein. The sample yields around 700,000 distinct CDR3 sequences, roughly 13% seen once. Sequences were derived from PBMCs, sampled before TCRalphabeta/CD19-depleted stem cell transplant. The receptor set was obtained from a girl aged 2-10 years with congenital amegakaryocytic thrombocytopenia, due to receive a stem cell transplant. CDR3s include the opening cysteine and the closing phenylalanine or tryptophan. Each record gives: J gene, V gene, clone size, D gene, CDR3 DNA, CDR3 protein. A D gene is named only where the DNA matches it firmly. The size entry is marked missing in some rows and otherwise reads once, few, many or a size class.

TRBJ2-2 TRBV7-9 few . TGTGCCAGCAGCCCCCCGGGGAATATCGGGGAGCTGTTTTTT CASSPPGNIGELFF
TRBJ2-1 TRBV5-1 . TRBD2 TGCGCCAGCAGCTTAACTAGCGGGATGGACAATGAGCAGTTCTTC CASSLTSGMDNEQFF
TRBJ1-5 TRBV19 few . TGTGCCAGTAGTTCAGGACCGGTCAATCAGCCCCAGCATTTT CASSSGPVNQPQHF
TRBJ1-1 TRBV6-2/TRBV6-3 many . TGTGCCAGCAGTTACATCGGGGGGAACACTGAAGCTTTCTTT CASSYIGGNTEAFF
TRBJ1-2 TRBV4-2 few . TGTGCCAGCAGCCAGGAGGGGCTGGTTAACTATGGCTACACCTTC CASSQEGLVNYGYTF
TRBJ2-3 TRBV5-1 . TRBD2 TGCGCCAGCAGCTACAGACTAGCGGGAGGGCCAACAGATACGCAGTATTTT CASSYRLAGGPTDTQYF
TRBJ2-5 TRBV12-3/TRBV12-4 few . TGTGCCAGCGGGCCGGGACTGTACCAAGAGACCCAGTACTTC CASGPGLYQETQYF
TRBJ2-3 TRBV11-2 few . TGTGCCAGCAGCTTAGAGGGAGCTACAAGATATTTT CASSLEGATRYF
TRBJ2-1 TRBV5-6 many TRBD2 TGTGCCAGCAGCCCACTAGCGGGCCCCTACAATGAGCAGTTCTTC CASSPLAGPYNEQFF
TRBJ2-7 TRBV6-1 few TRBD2 TGTGCCAGCAGTCCCTCTCAGGGACTAGCGGGTATAAGCTACGAGCAGTACTTC CASSPSQGLAGISYEQYF
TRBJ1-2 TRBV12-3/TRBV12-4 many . TGTGCCAGCAGTCGGGACTCAGGGATCTATGGCTACACCTTC CASSRDSGIYGYTF
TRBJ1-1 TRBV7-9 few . TGTGCCAGCAGCCGAAGGGGGGGCCGGAACACTGAAGCTTTCTTT CASSRRGGRNTEAFF
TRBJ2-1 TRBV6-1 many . TGTGCCAGCAGTATAAGCCACCCAGTTCATGAGCAGTTCTTC CASSISHPVHEQFF
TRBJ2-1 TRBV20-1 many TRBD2 TGCAGTGCTAGAGTACTAGCGGGAGTTCATGAGCAGTTCTTC CSARVLAGVHEQFF
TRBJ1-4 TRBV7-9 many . TGTGCCAGCAGCTTAGCACCCGGGTGGCGTGAAAAACTGTTTTTT CASSLAPGWREKLFF
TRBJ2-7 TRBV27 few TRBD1 TGTGCCAGCAGATCCGGACAGGCCGCCTACGAGCAGTACTTC CASRSGQAAYEQYF
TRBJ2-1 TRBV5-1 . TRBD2 TGCGCCAGCAGCTCGAGACTAGCGGGGCCCAATGAGCAGTTCTTC CASSSRLAGPNEQFF
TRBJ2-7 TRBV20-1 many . TGCAGTGCTAGCATGCGTTGGCGGCAAGCCTACGAGCAGTACTTC CSASMRWRQAYEQYF
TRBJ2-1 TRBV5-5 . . TGTGCCAGCAGCTTGAAAGGGGCGTATGAGCAGTTCTTC CASSLKGAYEQFF
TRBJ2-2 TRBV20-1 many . TGCAGTGCTTCCGGGACACCGAACACCGGGGAGCTGTTTTTT CSASGTPNTGELFF
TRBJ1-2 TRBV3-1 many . TGTGCCAGCAGCCAAGATCTGGCAGCCCCCTATGGCTACACCTTC CASSQDLAAPYGYTF
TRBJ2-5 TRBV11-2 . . TGTGCCAGCAGCTTAATCCCGCAGGAACAAGAGACCCAGTACTTC CASSLIPQEQETQYF
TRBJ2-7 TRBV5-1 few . TGCGCCAGCAGCTTGGGCGCTCACAGGGCCTCTCCCGAGCAGTACTTC CASSLGAHRASPEQYF
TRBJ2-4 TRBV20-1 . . TGCAGTGCTAGAGTGCGGCAATATTTCGGGAAAGAGTCGAACATTCAGTACTTC CSARVRQYFGKESNIQYF
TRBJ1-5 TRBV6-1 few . TGTGCCAGCAGTGAATTGACTAATCAGCCCCAGCATTTT CASSELTNQPQHF
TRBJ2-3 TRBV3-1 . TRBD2 TGTGCCAGCAGCCAAGATCTTGGCGTAGCGGGAGTTCGAGATACGCAGTATTTT CASSQDLGVAGVRDTQYF
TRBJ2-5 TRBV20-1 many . TGCAGTGCCAACTTACACCAAGAGACCCAGTACTTC CSANLHQETQYF
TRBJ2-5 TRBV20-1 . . TGCAGTGCTAGAGATCAGGAGAGGGAATCGGTTTATGGTGGAGAGACCCAGTACTTC CSARDQERESVYGGETQYF
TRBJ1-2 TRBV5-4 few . TGTGCCAGCAGCGGGACACTTTCCCTCTATGGCTACACCTTC CASSGTLSLYGYTF
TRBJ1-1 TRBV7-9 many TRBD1 TGTGCCAGCAGCGGCGCCGGGACAGGGCTTGAAGCTTTCTTT CASSGAGTGLEAFF
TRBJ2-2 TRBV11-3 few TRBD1 TGTGCCAGCAGCTCCGGGACAGGGGATGCCGGGGAGCTGTTTTTT CASSSGTGDAGELFF
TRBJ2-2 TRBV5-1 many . TGCGCCAGCAGCTTGGAGGCAGGGCCGGACACCGGGGAGCTGTTTTTT CASSLEAGPDTGELFF